Presented here are 9 T cell receptor beta chains from one specimen sequenced in a study of blood T cell repertoires in COVID-19. Assay: immunoSEQ multiplex PCR; the TCRdb copy retains only in-frame clones and omits some. The sample includes about 250,000 clones, around 88% of them seen just once. Sequencing input: peripheral blood. These receptors all stem from an elderly woman with COVID-19, enrolled during active disease.

The gene calls are TRBV27 and TRBJ1-4; TRBD1 agrees at 7 bases. The CDR3 is 13 residues long. CDR1 and CDR2 (germline): MNHEY, SMNVEV (reference sequence). Unmatched junction bases numbered 5, after V lost 6 bases and J lost 7 bases. CDR3 coding DNA: TGTGCCAGCAGGCCACAGGGGACTGAAAAACTGTTTTTT. Protein sequence: CASRPQGTEKLFF.

The chain is built from TRBV2 and TRBJ1-5, with D hard to call. The CDR3 consists of 13 residues. Trimming removed 4 bases from V and 6 bases from J, with 10 bases in between. Per the germline V gene, CDR1 is SNHLY and CDR2 is FYNNEI. In nucleotides, the CDR3 is TGTGCCAGCAGTGGTGAGGGTGGTCAGCCCCAGCATTTT. Its protein product is CASSGEGGQPQHF. Using reference TRBV2 and TRBJ1-5 for the parts outside the CDR3, the full variable domain is EPEVTQTPSHQVTQMGQEVILRCVPISNHLYFYWYRQILGQKVEFLVSFYNNEISEKSEIFDDQFSVERPDGSNFTLKIRSTKLEDSAMYFCASSGEGGQPQHFGDGTRLSIL.

The chain carries TRBV6-5 and TRBJ1-1, with D possibly being TRBD1 (6 bases). Germline values: CDR1 MNHEY, CDR2 SVGAGI. There are 13 residues in the CDR3. With 11 bases removed from V and 1 base from J, the gap between germline ends came to 14 bases. In DNA form, the CDR3 reads TGTGCCGGGGTCTCGACAGGGAACACTGAAGCTTTCTTT. This sequence encodes CAGVSTGNTEAFF.

The chain employs TRBV6-1 and TRBJ2-1; TRBD2 aligns across 13 bases. The germline V gene encodes CDR1 MNHNS and CDR2 SASEGT. The length of the CDR3 is 16 residues. V was pared by 3 bases and J by 3 bases, with 2 bases of the junction left unmatched. The CDR3 DNA sequence: TGTGCCAGCAGTGAGGGACTAGCGGGGTTCTACAATGAGCAGTTCTTC. This gives the protein CASSEGLAGFYNEQFF.

The V call is TRBV5-1, the J call TRBJ1-1; 8 positions match TRBD1. Germline CDR1 is SGHRS and CDR2 is YFSETQ. The CDR3 runs to 13 residues. V trimming: 3 bases; J trimming: 4 bases; junction bases outside the gene matches: 2. In DNA form, the CDR3 reads TGCGCCAGCAGCTACGGACAGGGCACTGAAGCTTTCTTT. This sequence encodes CASSYGQGTEAFF.

The CDR3 protein is CASTGTGNTGELFF. The CDR3 bases are TGTGCCAGCACCGGGACAGGGAATACCGGGGAGCTGTTTTTT. This chain links TRBV9 with TRBJ2-2; 9 bases align to TRBD1. The CDR3 runs to 14 residues. V gave up 6 bases and J gave up 5 bases; unmatched junction bases: 5. Germline CDR1 and CDR2: SGDLS and YYNGEE.

This clone showed up just a few times. The V and J genes are TRBV27 and TRBJ1-5, with 7 bases that match TRBD1. From germline, CDR1 is MNHEY and CDR2 SMNVEV (reference sequence). The CDR3 covers 18 residues. V lost 5 bases, J lost 2 bases, and 15 bases stayed unmatched. CDR3 protein: CASSTWTRGKAGNQPQHF. The CDR3 nucleotides read TGTGCCAGCAGTACCTGGACCAGGGGGAAGGCTGGCAATCAGCCCCAGCATTTT.

The sample holds one count of this clone. V usage is TRBV11-1 and J usage is TRBJ1-2; TRBD1 might be the D (5 bases). The CDR3 covers 13 residues. The germline V and J ends were trimmed by 1 base and 4 bases, with 7 bases remaining between them. The germline CDR1 and CDR2 sequences are SGHAT and FQDESV (reference sequence). In DNA form, the CDR3 reads TGTGCCAGCAGCTTAGGGACACCCTATGGCTACACCTTC. This sequence encodes CASSLGTPYGYTF.

The chain carries TRBV20-1 and TRBJ1-1; D remains ambiguous. This CDR3 spans 15 amino acids. The germline gives CDR1 DFQATT, CDR2 SNEGSKA (reference sequence). V gave up 3 bases and J gave up 1 base, with 15 bases separating them. The CDR3 protein is CSASENSYPNTEAFF. The CDR3 DNA sequence: TGCAGTGCTAGTGAGAACAGCTACCCGAACACTGAAGCTTTCTTT.